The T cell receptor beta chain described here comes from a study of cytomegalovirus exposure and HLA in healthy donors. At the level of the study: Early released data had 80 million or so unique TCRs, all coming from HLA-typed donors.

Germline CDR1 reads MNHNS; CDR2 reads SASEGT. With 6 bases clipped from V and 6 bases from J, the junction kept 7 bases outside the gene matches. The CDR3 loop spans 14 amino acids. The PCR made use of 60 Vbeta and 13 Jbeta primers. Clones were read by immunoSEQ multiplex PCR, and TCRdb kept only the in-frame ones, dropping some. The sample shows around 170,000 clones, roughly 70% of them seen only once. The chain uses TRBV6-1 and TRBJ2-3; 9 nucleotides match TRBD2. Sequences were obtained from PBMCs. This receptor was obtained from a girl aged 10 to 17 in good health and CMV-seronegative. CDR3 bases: TGTGCCAGCAGCCTTAGCGGGGGAGGGGATACGCAGTATTTT. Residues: CASSLSGGGDTQYF.